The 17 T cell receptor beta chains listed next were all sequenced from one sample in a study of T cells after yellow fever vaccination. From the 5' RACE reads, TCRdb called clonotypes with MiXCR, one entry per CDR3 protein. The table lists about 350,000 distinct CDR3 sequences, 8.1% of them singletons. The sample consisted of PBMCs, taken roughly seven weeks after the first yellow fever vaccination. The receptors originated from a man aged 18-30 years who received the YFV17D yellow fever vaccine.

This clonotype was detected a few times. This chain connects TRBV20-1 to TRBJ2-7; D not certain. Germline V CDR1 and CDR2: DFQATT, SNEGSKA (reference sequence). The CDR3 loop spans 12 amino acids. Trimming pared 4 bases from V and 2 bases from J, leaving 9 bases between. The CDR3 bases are TGCAGTGCTAAAGGGATCGCCTACGAGCAGTACTTC. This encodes CSAKGIAYEQYF.

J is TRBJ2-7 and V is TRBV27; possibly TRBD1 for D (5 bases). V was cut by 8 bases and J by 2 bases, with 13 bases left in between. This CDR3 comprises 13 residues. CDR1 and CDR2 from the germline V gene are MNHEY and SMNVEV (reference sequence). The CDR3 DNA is TGTGCCAGCCGCTTCAGGGTAGCCTACGAGCAGTACTTC. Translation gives CASRFRVAYEQYF.

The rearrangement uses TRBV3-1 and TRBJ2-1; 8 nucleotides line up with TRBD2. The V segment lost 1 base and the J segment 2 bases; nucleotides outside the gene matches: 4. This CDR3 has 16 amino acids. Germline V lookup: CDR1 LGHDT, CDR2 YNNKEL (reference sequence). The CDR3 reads CASSQVAGLTYNEQFF. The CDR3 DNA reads TGTGCCAGCAGCCAAGTAGCGGGGTTAACCTACAATGAGCAGTTCTTC.

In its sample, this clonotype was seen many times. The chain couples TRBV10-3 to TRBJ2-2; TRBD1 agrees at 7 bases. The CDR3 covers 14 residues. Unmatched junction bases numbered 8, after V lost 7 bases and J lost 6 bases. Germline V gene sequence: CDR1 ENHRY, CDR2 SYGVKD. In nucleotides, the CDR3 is TGTGCCATCAATGGAGAACAGGGGTCCGGGGAGCTGTTTTTT. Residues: CAINGEQGSGELFF.

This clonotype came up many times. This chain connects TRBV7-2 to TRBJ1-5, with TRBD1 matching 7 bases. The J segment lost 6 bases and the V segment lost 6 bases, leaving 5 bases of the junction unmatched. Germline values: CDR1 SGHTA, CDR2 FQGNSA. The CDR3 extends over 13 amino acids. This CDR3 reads CASSLRQGQPQHF. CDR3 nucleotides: TGTGCCAGCAGTTTAAGACAGGGTCAGCCCCAGCATTTT.

CDR3 sequence (DNA): TGTGCCAGCAGCTTAATGGCCGCAGGGGGTAATTCACCCCTCCACTTT. Protein sequence: CASSLMAAGGNSPLHF. This sequence joins TRBV7-2 and TRBJ1-6, with 7 bases that match TRBD1. The V gene end was trimmed by 2 bases and the J gene end by 6 bases; junction bases not matched to a gene: 7. This CDR3 has 16 amino acids. CDR1 and CDR2 (germline): SGHTA, FQGNSA.

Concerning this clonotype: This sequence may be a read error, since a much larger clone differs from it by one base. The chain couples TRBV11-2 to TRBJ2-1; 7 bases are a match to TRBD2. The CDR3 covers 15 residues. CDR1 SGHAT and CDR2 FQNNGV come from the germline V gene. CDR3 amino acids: CASSLNGGTYNDQFF. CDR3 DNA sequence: TGTGCCAGCAGCTTAAACGGGGGGACCTACAATGATCAGTTCTTC.

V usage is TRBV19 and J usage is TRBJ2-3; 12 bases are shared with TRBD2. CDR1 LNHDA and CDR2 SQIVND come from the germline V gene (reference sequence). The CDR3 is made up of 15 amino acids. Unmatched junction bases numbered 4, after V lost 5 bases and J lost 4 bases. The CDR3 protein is CASSVTSGRADTQYF. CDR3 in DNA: TGTGCCAGTAGTGTGACTAGCGGGAGAGCAGATACGCAGTATTTT.

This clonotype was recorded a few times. The CDR3 reads CSARGTSYEQYV. The CDR3 nucleotides read TGCAGTGCTAGGGGTACCTCCTACGAGCAGTACGTC. The V and J genes are TRBV20-1 and TRBJ2-7; D is unclear. With 3 bases removed from V and 0 bases from J, the gap between germline ends came to 6 bases. The CDR3 consists of 12 residues. The V gene's germline CDR1 is DFQATT and CDR2 SNEGSKA (reference sequence).

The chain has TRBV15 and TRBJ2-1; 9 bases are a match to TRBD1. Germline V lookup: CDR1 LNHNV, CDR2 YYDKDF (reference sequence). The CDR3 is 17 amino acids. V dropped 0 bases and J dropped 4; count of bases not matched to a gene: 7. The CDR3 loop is CATSRDPGTGLYNEQFF. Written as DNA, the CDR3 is TGTGCCACCAGCAGAGATCCGGGGACAGGGCTATACAATGAGCAGTTCTTC.

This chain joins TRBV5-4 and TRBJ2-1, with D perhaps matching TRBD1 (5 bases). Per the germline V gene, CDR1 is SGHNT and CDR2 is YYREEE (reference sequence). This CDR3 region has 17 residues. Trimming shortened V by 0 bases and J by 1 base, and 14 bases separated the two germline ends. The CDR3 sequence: CASSLEGPMGSYNEQFF. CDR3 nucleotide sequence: TGTGCCAGCAGCTTGGAGGGGCCCATGGGGTCCTACAATGAGCAGTTCTTC.

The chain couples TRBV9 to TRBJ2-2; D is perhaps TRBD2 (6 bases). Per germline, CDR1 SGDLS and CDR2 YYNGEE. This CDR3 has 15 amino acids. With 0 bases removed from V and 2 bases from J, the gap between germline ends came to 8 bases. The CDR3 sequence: CASSVVGTNTGELFF. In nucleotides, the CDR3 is TGTGCCAGCAGCGTAGTAGGGACTAACACCGGGGAGCTGTTTTTT.

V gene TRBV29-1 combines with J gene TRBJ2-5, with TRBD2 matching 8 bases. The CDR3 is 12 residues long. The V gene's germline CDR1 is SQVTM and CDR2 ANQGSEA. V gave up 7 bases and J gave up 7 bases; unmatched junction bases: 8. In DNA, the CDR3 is TGCAGCGCATCGGGGGGGCATGGGACCCAGTACTTC. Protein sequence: CSASGGHGTQYF.

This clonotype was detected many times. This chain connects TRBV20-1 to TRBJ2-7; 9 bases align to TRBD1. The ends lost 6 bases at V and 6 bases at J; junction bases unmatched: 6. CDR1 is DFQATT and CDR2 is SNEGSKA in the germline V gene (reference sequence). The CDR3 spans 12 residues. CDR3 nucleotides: TGCAGTGCAAGGACAGGGGTCCGCGAGCAGTACTTC. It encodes CSARTGVREQYF.

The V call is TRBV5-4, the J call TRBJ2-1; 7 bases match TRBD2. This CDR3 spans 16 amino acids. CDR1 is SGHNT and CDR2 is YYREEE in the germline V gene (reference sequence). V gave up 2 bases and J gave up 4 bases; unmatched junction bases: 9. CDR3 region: CASSFRGAGIYNEQFF. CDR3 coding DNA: TGTGCCAGCAGCTTCCGGGGAGCGGGGATTTACAATGAGCAGTTCTTC.

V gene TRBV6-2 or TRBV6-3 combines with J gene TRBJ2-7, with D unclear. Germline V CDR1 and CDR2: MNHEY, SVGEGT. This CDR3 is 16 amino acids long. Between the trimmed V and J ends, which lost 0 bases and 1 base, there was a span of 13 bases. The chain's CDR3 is CASSYSGLAQSYEQYV. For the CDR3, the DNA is TGTGCCAGCAGTTACTCTGGTCTGGCCCAATCCTACGAGCAGTACGTC.

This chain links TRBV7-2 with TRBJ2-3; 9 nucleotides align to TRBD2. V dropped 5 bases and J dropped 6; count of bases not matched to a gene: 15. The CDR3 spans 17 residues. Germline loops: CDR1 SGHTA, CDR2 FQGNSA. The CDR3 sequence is CASSHESSGGFGDTQYF. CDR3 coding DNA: TGTGCCAGCAGCCATGAGAGTAGCGGGGGATTTGGGGATACGCAGTATTTT.